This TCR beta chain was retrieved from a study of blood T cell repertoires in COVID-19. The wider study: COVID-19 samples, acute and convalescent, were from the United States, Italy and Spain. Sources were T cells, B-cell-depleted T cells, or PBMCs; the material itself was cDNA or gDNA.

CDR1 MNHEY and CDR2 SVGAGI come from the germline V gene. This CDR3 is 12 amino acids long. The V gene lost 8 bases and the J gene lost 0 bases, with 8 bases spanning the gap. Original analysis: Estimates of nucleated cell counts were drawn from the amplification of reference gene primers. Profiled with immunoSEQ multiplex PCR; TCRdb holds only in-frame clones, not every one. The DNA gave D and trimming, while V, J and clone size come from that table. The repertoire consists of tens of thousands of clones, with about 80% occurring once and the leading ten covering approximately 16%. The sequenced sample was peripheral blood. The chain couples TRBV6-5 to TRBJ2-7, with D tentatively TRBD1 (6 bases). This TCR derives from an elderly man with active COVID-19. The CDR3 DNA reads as TGTGCCAGCGGACAGAGCTCCTACGAGCAGTACTTC. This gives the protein CASGQSSYEQYF.